The next 11 T cell receptor beta chains were all read from a single sample in a study of cytomegalovirus exposure and HLA in healthy donors. The PCR employed 60 Vbeta primers together with 13 Jbeta primers. Only in-frame clones appear in the TCRdb table, and some are missing; sequencing was by immunoSEQ multiplex PCR. In all, the sample yields roughly 51,000 clones. Material: PBMCs. The receptors were gathered from a male donor in good health and CMV-seropositive.

J is TRBJ2-3 and V is TRBV19; 14 bases are a match to TRBD2. Trimming took 5 bases from V and 4 from J; bases not matched to a gene: 5. The CDR3 is made up of 16 amino acids. Germline V gene data show CDR1 as LNHDA and CDR2 as SQIVND (reference sequence). The CDR3 DNA follows: TGTGCCAGTAGTCTGGGGACTAGCGGGGGTTCAGATACGCAGTATTTT. It encodes CASSLGTSGGSDTQYF.

The chain combines TRBV28 with TRBJ2-7, with 7 bases that match TRBD2. Germline assignment: CDR1 MDHEN and CDR2 SYDVKM. The CDR3 is 17 amino acids. With V trimmed by 3 bases and J by 1 base, 12 bases remained unmatched. CDR3 region: CASSFFGLADESYEQYF. DNA of the CDR3: TGTGCCAGCAGTTTTTTTGGGCTAGCGGATGAGTCCTACGAGCAGTACTTC.

The chain uses TRBV6-1 and TRBJ2-7; D remains ambiguous. The germline gives CDR1 MNHNS, CDR2 SASEGT. V was pared by 0 bases and J by 3 bases, with 9 bases between. The CDR3 consists of 14 residues. The CDR3 coding sequence is TGTGCCAGCAGTGAAGCGCCTCTAGTCTACGAGCAGTACTTC. Amino acids: CASSEAPLVYEQYF.

The chain is built from TRBV29-1 and TRBJ2-7, with D possibly being TRBD1 (5 bases). The germline CDR1 and CDR2 sequences are SQVTM and ANQGSEA. V was shortened by 7 bases and J by 3 bases, with 10 bases between the two germline ends. This CDR3 has 11 amino acids. CDR3 DNA: TGCAGCGCGCATCAGGGCTACGAGCAGTACTTC. Protein product: CSAHQGYEQYF.

The genes are TRBV5-1 and TRBJ2-3, with 10 bases fitting TRBD2. Germline CDR1 is SGHRS and CDR2 is YFSETQ. The ends lost 4 bases at V and 4 bases at J; junction bases unmatched: 6. CDR3 length: 15 residues. The CDR3 sequence is CASSLERGGADTQYF. The DNA for the CDR3 is TGCGCCAGCAGCCTGGAGCGGGGGGGGGCAGATACGCAGTATTTT.

V and J are TRBV19 and TRBJ2-5; 9 bases line up with TRBD1. The CDR3 runs 14 residues. V was pared by 7 bases and J by 5 bases, with 8 bases of the junction left unmatched. Germline V CDR1 and CDR2: LNHDA, SQIVND (reference sequence). The CDR3 loop reads CASKRSGQGETQYF. The CDR3 nucleotides read TGTGCCAGTAAACGGTCTGGACAGGGGGAGACCCAGTACTTC.

As to this clone: A junction end diverges from the germline sequence, so it may reflect a read error. The rearrangement links TRBV5-6 to TRBJ1-1; unclear D gene. Germline lookup yields CDR1 SGHDT and CDR2 YYEEEE. CDR3 size: 14 residues. This CDR3 reads CASSLAVVNTKAFF. The CDR3 region has the DNA TGTGCCAGCAGCTTGGCAGTAGTGAACACTAAAGCTTTCTTT.

The chain carries TRBV7-8 and TRBJ2-2; D unresolved. This CDR3 has 13 residues. Germline CDR1 is SGHVS and CDR2 is FQNEAQ. V lost 8 bases, J lost 1 base, and 8 bases lay in between. In DNA form, the CDR3 reads TGTGCCAGCCCCCAGGAGAACACCGGGGAGCTGTTTTTT. Amino acids: CASPQENTGELFF.

This sequence joins TRBV6-5 and TRBJ1-6, with D perhaps matching TRBD1 (5 bases). V was clipped by 5 bases and J by 8 bases, with 10 bases between them. The germline CDR1 and CDR2 sequences are MNHEY and SVGAGI. The CDR3 has 13 amino acids. CDR3 in amino acids: CASSGGVDSPLHF. CDR3 DNA: TGTGCCAGCAGTGGGGGGGTGGATTCACCCCTCCACTTT.

The rearrangement joins TRBV11-2 to TRBJ2-1; tentative D call: TRBD1 (6 bases). Trimming shortened V by 8 bases and J by 3 bases, and 8 bases separated the two germline ends. CDR3 length: 12 residues. Germline V gene data show CDR1 as SGHAT and CDR2 as FQNNGV. The CDR3 protein is CASEGDYNEQFF. In nucleotides, the CDR3 is TGTGCCAGCGAGGGGGACTACAATGAGCAGTTCTTC. The full variable domain, with the rest looked up from reference TRBV11-2 and TRBJ2-1, is EAGVAQSPRYKIIEKRQSVAFWCNPISGHATLYWYQQILGQGPKLLIQFQNNGVVDDSQLPKDRFSAERLKGVDSTLKIQPAKLEDSAVYLCASEGDYNEQFFGPGTRLTVL.

As to this clone: Other DNA variants within this sample encode the same CDR3. This chain uses TRBV19 with TRBJ1-4; D unresolved. The CDR3 consists of 15 residues. Germline loops: CDR1 LNHDA, CDR2 SQIVND (reference sequence). Deletions cut 5 bases from V and 3 bases from J, with 13 bases between. This CDR3 is CASSRGLSANEKLFF. In DNA, the CDR3 is TGTGCCAGTAGTCGAGGTCTCTCGGCTAATGAAAAACTGTTTTTT.